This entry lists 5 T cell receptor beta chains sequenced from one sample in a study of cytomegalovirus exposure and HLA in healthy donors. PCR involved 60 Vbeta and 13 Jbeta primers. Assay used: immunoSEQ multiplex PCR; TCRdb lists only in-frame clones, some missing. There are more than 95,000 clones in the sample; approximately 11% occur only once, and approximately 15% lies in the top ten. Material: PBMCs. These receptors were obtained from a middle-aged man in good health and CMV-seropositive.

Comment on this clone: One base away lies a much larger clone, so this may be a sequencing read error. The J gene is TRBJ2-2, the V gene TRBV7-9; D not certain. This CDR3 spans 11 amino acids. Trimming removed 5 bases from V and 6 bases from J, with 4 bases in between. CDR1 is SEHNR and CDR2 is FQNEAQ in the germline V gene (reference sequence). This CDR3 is CASSPSGELFF. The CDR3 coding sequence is TGTGCCAGCAGCCCTTCCGGGGAGCTGTTTTTT.

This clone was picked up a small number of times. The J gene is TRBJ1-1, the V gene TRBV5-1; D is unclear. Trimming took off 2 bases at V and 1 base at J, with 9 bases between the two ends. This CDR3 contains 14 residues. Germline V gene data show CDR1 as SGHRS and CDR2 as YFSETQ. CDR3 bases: TGCGCCAGCAGCTTAGCCACTCAGAACACTGAAGCTTTCTTT. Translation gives CASSLATQNTEAFF.

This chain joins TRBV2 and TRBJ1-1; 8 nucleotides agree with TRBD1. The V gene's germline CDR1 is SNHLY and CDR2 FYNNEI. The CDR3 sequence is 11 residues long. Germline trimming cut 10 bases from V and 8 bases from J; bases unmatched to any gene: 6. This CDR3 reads CAKGGQGEAFF. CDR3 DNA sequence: TGTGCCAAGGGAGGACAGGGCGAAGCTTTCTTT.

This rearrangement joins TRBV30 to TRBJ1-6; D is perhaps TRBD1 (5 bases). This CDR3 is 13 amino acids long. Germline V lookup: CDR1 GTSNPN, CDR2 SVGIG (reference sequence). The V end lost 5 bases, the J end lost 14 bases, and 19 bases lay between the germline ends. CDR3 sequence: CAWLIVGGSTLHF. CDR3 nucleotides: TGTGCCTGGCTGATCGTGGGGGGATCGACCCTCCACTTT.

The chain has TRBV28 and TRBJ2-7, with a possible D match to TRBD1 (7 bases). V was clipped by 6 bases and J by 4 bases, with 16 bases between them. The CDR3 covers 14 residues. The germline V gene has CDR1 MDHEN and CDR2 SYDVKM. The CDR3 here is CASRGPEGAYEQYF. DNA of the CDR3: TGTGCCAGCAGGGGACCGGAGGGGGCTTACGAGCAGTACTTC.